The source of this TCR beta chain is a study of immune evolution from preneoplasia to lung adenocarcinoma. TCRdb's table, derived via immunoSEQ multiplex PCR, lists solely in-frame clones and lacks some. The sample lists over 5,500 clones, roughly 80% occurring once. The CDR3 has 18 amino acids. Germline CDR1 SGHRS, CDR2 YFSETQ. Losses at the gene ends were 4 bases for V and 2 bases for J; bases not matched to a gene: 14. Study-wide results and limits: Compared with EGFR-mutant or double wild-type lesions, KRAS-mutant nodules were more clonal.

Histologic diagnosis was independently verified by two lung pathologists. This clone was observed a few times. Antigen specificity is unknown. The chain employs TRBV5-1 and TRBJ2-7, with TRBD2 matching over 11 bases. Specimen: FFPE invasive lung adenocarcinoma tissue. This TCR derives from a person in their 60s with lung adenocarcinoma. The CDR3, as DNA: TGCGCCAGCAGCCAACAATATAGAACTAGCGGGAGTCCCTACGAGCAGTACTTC. Amino acid sequence: CASSQQYRTSGSPYEQYF.